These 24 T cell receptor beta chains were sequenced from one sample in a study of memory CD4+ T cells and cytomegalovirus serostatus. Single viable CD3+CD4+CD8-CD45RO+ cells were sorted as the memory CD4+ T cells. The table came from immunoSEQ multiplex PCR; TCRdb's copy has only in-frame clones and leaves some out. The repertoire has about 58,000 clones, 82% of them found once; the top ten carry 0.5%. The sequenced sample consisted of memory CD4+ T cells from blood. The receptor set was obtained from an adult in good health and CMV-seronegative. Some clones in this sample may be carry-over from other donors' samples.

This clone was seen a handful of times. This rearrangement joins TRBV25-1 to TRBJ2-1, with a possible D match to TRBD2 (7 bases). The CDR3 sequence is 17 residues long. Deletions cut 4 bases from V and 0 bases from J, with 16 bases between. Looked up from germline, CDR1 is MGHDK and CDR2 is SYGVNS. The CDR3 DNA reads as TGTGCCAGCAGTGGAGGAAGGGGGGGAAGCTCCTACAATGAGCAGTTCTTC. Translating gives CASSGGRGGSSYNEQFF.

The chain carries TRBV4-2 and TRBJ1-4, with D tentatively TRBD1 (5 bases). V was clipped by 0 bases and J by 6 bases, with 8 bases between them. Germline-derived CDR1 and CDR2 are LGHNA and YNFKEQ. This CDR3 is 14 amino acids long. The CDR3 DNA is TGTGCCAGCAGCCAAGACACAGGCCATGAAAAACTGTTTTTT. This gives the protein CASSQDTGHEKLFF.

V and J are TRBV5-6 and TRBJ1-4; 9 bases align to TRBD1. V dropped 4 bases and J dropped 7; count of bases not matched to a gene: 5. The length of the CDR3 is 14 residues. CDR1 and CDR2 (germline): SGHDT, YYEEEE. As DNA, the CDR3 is TGTGCCAGCAGCCGAACAGGGGGCCTTGAAAAACTGTTTTTT. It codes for CASSRTGGLEKLFF.

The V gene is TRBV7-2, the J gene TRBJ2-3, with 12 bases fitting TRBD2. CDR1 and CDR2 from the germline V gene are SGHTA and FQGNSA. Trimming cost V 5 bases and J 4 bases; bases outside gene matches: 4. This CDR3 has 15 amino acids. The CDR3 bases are TGTGCCAGCAGCCGGACTAGCGGGACTGCAGATACGCAGTATTTT. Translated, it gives CASSRTSGTADTQYF. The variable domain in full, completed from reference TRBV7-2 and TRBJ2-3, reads GAGVSQSPSNKVTEKGKDVELRCDPISGHTALYWYRQSLGQGLEFLIYFQGNSAPDKSGLPSDRFSAERTGGSVSTLTIQRTQQEDSAVYLCASSRTSGTADTQYFGPGTRLTVL.

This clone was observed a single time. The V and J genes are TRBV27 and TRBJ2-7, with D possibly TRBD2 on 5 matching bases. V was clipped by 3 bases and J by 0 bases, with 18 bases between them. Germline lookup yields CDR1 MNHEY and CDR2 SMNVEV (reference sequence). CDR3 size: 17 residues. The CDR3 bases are TGTGCCAGCAGTTTTCGTGGACGCGGCGGGCCCTCCTACGAGCAGTACTTC. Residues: CASSFRGRGGPSYEQYF.

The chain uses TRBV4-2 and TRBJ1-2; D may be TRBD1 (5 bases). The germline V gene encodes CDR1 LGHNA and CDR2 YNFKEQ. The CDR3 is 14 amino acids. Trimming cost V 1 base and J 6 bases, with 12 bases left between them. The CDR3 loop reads CASSQGQGSNGYTF. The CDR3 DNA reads TGTGCCAGCAGCCAAGGGCAGGGATCGAATGGCTACACCTTC.

The CDR3 reads CAWSAGSGQPQHF. CDR3 nucleotide sequence: TGTGCCTGGAGTGCAGGGAGCGGTCAGCCCCAGCATTTT. J is TRBJ1-5 and V is TRBV30; a possible D gene is TRBD1 (5 bases). This CDR3 is built from 13 residues. Trimming stripped 1 base from V and 6 bases from J, with 10 bases between. Per germline, CDR1 GTSNPN and CDR2 SVGIG (reference sequence).

The CDR3 nucleotides read TGTGCCAGCAGCTTCAAAAGCGGGAGGGCAAATGAGCAGTTCTTC. Amino acid sequence: CASSFKSGRANEQFF. V is TRBV11-1 and J is TRBJ2-1; TRBD2 agrees at 10 bases. Germline CDR1 and CDR2: SGHAT and FQDESV (reference sequence). The V and J ends lost 3 bases and 7 bases, in that order; junction bases with no gene match: 6. This CDR3 contains 15 residues.

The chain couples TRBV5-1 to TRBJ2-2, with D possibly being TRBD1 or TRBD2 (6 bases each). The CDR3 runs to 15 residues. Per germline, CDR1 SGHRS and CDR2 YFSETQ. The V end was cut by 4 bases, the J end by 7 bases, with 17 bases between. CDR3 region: CASSPRLGGDGELFF. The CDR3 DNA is TGCGCCAGCAGCCCGAGACTAGGGGGAGACGGGGAGCTGTTTTTT.

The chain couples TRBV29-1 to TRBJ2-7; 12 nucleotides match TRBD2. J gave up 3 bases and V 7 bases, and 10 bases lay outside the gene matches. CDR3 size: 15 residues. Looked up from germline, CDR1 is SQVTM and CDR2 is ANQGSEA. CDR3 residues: CSAYGGTSGHYEQYF. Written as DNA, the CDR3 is TGCAGCGCATACGGCGGGACTAGCGGGCACTACGAGCAGTACTTC.

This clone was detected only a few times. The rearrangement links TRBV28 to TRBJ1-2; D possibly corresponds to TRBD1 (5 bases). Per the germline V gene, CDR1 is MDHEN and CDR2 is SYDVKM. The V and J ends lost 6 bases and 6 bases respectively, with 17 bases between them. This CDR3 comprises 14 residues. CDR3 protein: CASSWEAGPNGYTF. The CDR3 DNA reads TGTGCCAGCAGCTGGGAAGCAGGGCCAAATGGCTACACCTTC.

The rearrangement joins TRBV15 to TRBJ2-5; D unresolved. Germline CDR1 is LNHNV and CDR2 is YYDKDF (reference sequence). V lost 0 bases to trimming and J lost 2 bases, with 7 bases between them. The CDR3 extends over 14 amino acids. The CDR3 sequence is CATSRDRQQETQYF. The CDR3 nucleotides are TGTGCCACCAGCAGAGATCGGCAGCAAGAGACCCAGTACTTC. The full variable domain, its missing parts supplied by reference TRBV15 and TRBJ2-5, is DAMVIQNPRYQVTQFGKPVTLSCSQTLNHNVMYWYQQKSSQAPKLLFHYYDKDFNNEADTPDNFQSRRPNTSFCFLDIRSPGLGDTAMYLCATSRDRQQETQYFGPGTRLLVL.

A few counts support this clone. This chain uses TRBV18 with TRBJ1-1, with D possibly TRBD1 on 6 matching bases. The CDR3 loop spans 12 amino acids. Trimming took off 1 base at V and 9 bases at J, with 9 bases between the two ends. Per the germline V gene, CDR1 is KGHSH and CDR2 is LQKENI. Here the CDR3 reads CASSPQGDKAFF. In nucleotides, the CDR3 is TGTGCCAGCTCACCACAGGGGGATAAAGCTTTCTTT.

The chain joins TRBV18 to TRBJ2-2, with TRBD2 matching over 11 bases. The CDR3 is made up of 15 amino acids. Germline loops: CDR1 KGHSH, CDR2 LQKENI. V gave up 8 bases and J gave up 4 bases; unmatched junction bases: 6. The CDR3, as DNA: TGTGCCAGCGCGTCACTAGCGGGAGCCACCGGGGAGCTGTTTTTT. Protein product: CASASLAGATGELFF.

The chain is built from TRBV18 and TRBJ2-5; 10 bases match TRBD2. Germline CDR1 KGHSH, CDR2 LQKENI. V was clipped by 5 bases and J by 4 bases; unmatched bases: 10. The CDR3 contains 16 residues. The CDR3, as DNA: TGTGCCAGCTCAGGAGCGGGACTAGCGATCGGAGAGACCCAGTACTTC. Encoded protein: CASSGAGLAIGETQYF.

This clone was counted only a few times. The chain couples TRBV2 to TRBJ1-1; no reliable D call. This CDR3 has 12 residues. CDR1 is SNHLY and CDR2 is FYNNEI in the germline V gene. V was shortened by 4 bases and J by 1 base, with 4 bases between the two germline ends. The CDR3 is CASSGQNTEAFF. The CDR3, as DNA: TGTGCCAGCAGTGGACAGAACACTGAAGCTTTCTTT. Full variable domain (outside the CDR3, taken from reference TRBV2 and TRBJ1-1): EPEVTQTPSHQVTQMGQEVILRCVPISNHLYFYWYRQILGQKVEFLVSFYNNEISEKSEIFDDQFSVERPDGSNFTLKIRSTKLEDSAMYFCASSGQNTEAFFGQGTRLTVV.

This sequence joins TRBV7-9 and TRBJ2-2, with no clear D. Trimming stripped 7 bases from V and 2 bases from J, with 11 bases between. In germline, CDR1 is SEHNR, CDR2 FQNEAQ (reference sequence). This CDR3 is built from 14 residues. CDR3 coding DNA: TGTGCCAGCATCTTCCATCTCAACACCGGGGAGCTGTTTTTT. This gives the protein CASIFHLNTGELFF.

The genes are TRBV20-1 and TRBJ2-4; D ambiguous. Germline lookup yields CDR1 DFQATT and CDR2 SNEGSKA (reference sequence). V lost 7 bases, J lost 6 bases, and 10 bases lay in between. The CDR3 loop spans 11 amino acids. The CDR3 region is CSVHGGNIQYF. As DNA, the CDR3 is TGCAGTGTTCATGGTGGAAACATTCAGTACTTC.

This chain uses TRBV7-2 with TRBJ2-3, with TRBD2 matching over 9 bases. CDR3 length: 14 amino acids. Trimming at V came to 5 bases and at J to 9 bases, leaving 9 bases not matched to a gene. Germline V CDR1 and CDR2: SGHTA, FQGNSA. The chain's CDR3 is CASSLNGGRATQYF. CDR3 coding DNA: TGTGCCAGCAGCCTGAACGGCGGGAGGGCGACGCAGTATTTT.

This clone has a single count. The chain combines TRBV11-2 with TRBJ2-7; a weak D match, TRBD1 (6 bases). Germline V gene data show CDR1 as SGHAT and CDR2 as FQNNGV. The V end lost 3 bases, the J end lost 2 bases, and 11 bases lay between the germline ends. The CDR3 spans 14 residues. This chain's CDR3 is CASSFDNRAYEQYF. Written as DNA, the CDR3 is TGTGCCAGCAGCTTCGACAACAGGGCCTACGAGCAGTACTTC.

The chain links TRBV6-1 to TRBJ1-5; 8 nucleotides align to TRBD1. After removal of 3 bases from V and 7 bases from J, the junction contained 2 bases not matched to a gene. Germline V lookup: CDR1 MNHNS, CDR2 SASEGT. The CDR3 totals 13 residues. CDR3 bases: TGTGCCAGCAGTGAGACAGGGGACCAGCCCCAGCATTTT. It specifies CASSETGDQPQHF.

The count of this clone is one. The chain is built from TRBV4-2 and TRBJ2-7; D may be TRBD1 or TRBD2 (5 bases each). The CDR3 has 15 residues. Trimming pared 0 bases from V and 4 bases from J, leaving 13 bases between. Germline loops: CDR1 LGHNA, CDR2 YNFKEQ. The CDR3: CASSQERDRGYEQYF. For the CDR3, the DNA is TGTGCCAGCAGCCAAGAAAGGGACCGAGGTTACGAGCAGTACTTC.

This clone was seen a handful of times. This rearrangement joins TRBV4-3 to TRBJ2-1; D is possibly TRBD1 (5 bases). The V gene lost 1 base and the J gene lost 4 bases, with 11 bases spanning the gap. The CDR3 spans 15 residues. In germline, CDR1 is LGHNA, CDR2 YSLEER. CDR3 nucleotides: TGCGCCAGCAGCCAAGCCCAGGGTAATTACAATGAGCAGTTCTTC. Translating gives CASSQAQGNYNEQFF.

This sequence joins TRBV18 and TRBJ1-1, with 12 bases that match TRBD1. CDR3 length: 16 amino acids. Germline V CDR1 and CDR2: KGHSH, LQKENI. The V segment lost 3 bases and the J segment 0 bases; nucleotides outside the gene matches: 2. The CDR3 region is CASSPGTGGMNTEAFF. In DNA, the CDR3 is TGTGCCAGCTCACCCGGGACAGGGGGCATGAACACTGAAGCTTTCTTT.